The clone carrying this T cell receptor (beta chain) was detected only a few times. The ends were cut back, 4 bases at V and 2 bases at J, with 19 bases in the middle. Looked up from germline, CDR1 is ENHRY and CDR2 is SYGVKD. The CDR3 is 17 residues long. A second PCR, run for roughly 7 to 12 cycles, used a sample-barcoded 5' primer plus a J-beta primer mix. Every single cDNA molecule received a tag from a template-switch adaptor with 12 random nucleotides. One entry per CDR3 protein, called by TCRdb with MiXCR from the 5' RACE reads. The repertoire holds 1.5 million to 2 million distinct CDR3 sequences, 28% seen once, with roughly 8% in the top ten. This record comes from a study of blood T cells in healthy people across ages.

What was sequenced was blood. The rearrangement joins TRBV10-3 to TRBJ2-3; TRBD2 might be the D (6 bases). The sequence was collected from a woman aged 25 to 45 in good health. Here the CDR3 reads CAISGVDTGVPTDTQYF. CDR3 DNA: TGTGCCATCAGTGGGGTTGATACGGGGGTCCCCACAGATACGCAGTATTTT.